This is a list of T cell receptor beta chains from one sample in a study of cytomegalovirus exposure and HLA in healthy donors. TCRdb keeps only in-frame clones here, not all; method: immunoSEQ multiplex PCR. The sample lists about 150,000 clones, roughly 70% occurring once. The sample comprised PBMCs. The receptors here all came from a man under 40 in good health and CMV-seropositive. CDR3s include the opening cysteine and the closing phenylalanine or tryptophan. A D gene is named only where the DNA matches it firmly. A row's size may be missing; if present it is once, few, many or a size class.

j_gene | d_gene | abundance | v_gene | CDR3nt | CDR3aa
TRBJ2-1 | TRBD2 | NA | TRBV5-1 | TGCGCCAGCAGCTCCGCCCCGACTAGCGGGCATTACAATGAGCAGTTCTTC | CASSSAPTSGHYNEQFF
TRBJ2-3 | TRBD2 | NA | TRBV27 | TGTGCCAGCAGTTTATCCCCTAGACTAGCGGGAGTTCTTACAGATACGCAGTATTTT | CASSLSPRLAGVLTDTQYF
TRBJ2-1 | NA | NA | TRBV28 | TGTGCCAGCAGCACCTTTCTACAGGGATTCTCCTACAATGAGCAGTTCTTC | CASSTFLQGFSYNEQFF
TRBJ1-2 | TRBD1 | once | TRBV7-6 | TGTGCCAGCAGCCCGGGACAGGGATTCATGAACTATGGCTACACCTTC | CASSPGQGFMNYGYTF
TRBJ1-2 | NA | NA | TRBV5-1 | TGCGCCAGCAGCTTGGGGCGGGAAAGGGATGGCTACACCTTC | CASSLGRERDGYTF
TRBJ1-6 | NA | few | TRBV29-1 | TGCAGCGTCTCGGGGGGATGGAATTCACCCCTCCACTTT | CSVSGGWNSPLHF
TRBJ2-7 | NA | NA | TRBV14 | TGTGCCAGCAGCCAAGATCAGGGAACTCATTACTACGAGCAGTACTTC | CASSQDQGTHYYEQYF
TRBJ2-2 | TRBD2 | NA | TRBV6-5 | TGTGCCAGCAGTTACTCGATGGGAGGGCTCACCGGGGAGCTGTTTTTT | CASSYSMGGLTGELFF
TRBJ2-7 | TRBD2 | once | TRBV5-4 | TGTGCCAGCAGCTTGGATCTAGCGGCGAGCCCCTACGAGCAGTACTTC | CASSLDLAASPYEQYF
TRBJ2-1 | TRBD1 | NA | TRBV25-1 | TGTGCCAGCAGTGAGGGACAGGGAGTCTACAATGAGCAGTTCTTC | CASSEGQGVYNEQFF
TRBJ2-5 | TRBD1 | NA | TRBV11-3 | TGTGCCAGCAGCGCCTCGACAGGGGTTCCGTACCAAGAGACCCAGTACTTC | CASSASTGVPYQETQYF
TRBJ2-1 | TRBD2 | NA | TRBV7-8 | TGTGCCAGCAGCTTAGATGAGTTGCGTCGGGAGGGCAATGAGCAGTTCTTC | CASSLDELRREGNEQFF
TRBJ2-1 | TRBD1 | few | TRBV19 | TGTGCCAGTAGTCCCTGGGGAAGACAGGGGCGCTCCTACAATGAGCAGTTCTTC | CASSPWGRQGRSYNEQFF
TRBJ1-1 | NA | NA | TRBV5-1 | TGCGCCAGCAGCTTTGGACAGCCTATTTGGAACACTGAAGCTTTCTTT | CASSFGQPIWNTEAFF
TRBJ1-2 | NA | NA | TRBV19 | TGTGCCAGTAGTTTAGCTACGTCTAACTATGGCTACACCTTC | CASSLATSNYGYTF
TRBJ2-7 | TRBD2 | NA | TRBV7-9 | TGTGCCAGCAGCATAGCGGGAGGGCCAGGGTACTTC | CASSIAGGPGYF
TRBJ2-1 | NA | NA | TRBV28 | TGTGCCAGCGGAAGCAGGAATGAGCAGTTCTTC | CASGSRNEQFF
TRBJ2-2 | TRBD2 | once | TRBV5-1 | TGCGCCAGCAGCTTGGTGGCTAGCGGGATCCACACCGGGGAGCTGTTTTTT | CASSLVASGIHTGELFF
TRBJ2-1 | NA | NA | TRBV6-5 | TGTGCCAGCAGTTACTCTAGATCCGGCTACAATGAGCAGTTCTTC | CASSYSRSGYNEQFF
TRBJ2-7 | NA | NA | TRBV2 | TGTGCCAGCAGTGAAAAATACGTGCGGGAGCAGTACTTC | CASSEKYVREQYF
TRBJ2-7 | NA | few | TRBV29-1 | TGCAGCGTAGAACAGGCCGCCGAGGGGCAGTACTTC | CSVEQAAEGQYF
TRBJ2-7 | TRBD1 | few | TRBV15 | TGTGCCACCCGTAGAGATTCCCCGGGACAGGGCTACGAGCAGTACTTC | CATRRDSPGQGYEQYF
TRBJ1-1 | NA | few | TRBV2 | TGTGCCAGCAGTGAAGTACTGGTGGGGGGGACTGAAGCTTTCTTT | CASSEVLVGGTEAFF
TRBJ2-1 | TRBD2 | NA | TRBV27 | TGTGCCAGCAGTGCTACTAGCGGAGCCTACAATGAGCAGTTCTTC | CASSATSGAYNEQFF
TRBJ2-7 | NA | NA | TRBV6-1 | TGTGCCAGCAGTGAACCTTTCGACCTAGCCCACGAGCAGTACTTC | CASSEPFDLAHEQYF
TRBJ2-7 | TRBD1 | NA | TRBV5-1 | TGCGCCAGCAGCTTACTTTTCGAACAGGGGGCATTCTCCTACGAGCAGTACTTC | CASSLLFEQGAFSYEQYF
TRBJ2-1 | NA | few | TRBV19 | TGTGCCAGTAGTATAGCCCCCATGGGCTTCAATGAGCAGTTCTTC | CASSIAPMGFNEQFF
TRBJ2-7 | NA | NA | TRBV6-1 | TGTGCCAGCAGTCCCCGGACGGGAACCTACGAGCAGTACTTC | CASSPRTGTYEQYF
TRBJ1-2 | NA | once | TRBV2 | TGTGCCAGCAGTGGGAACGAGGCAGAAGTGGGTGGCTACACCTTC | CASSGNEAEVGGYTF
TRBJ1-1 | NA | NA | TRBV9 | TGTGCCAGCAGCACTGAGATGAACACTGAAGCTTTCTTT | CASSTEMNTEAFF
TRBJ1-2 | NA | few | TRBV19 | TGTGCCAGTAGTGCCCCCGCGAGGCGGAAGAGCTATGGCTACACCTTC | CASSAPARRKSYGYTF
TRBJ1-1 | NA | once | TRBV7-9 | TGTTCCAGCGACTCCCGGGGAGCTGAAGCTTTCTTT | CSSDSRGAEAFF
TRBJ1-1 | NA | once | TRBV28 | TGTGCCAGCAGTTTTCACGGAGGTGGGGCTTTCTTT | CASSFHGGGAFF
TRBJ2-7 | TRBD2 | NA | TRBV27 | TGTGCCAGCAGTCAAGGGACTAGCGGACTAACCTACGAGCAGTACTTC | CASSQGTSGLTYEQYF
TRBJ2-2 | NA | NA | TRBV7-9 | TGTGCCAGCAGCTTATTATCCGGGAACACCGGGGAGCTGTTTTTT | CASSLLSGNTGELFF
TRBJ2-7 | TRBD2 | NA | TRBV19 | TGTGCCAGTAGGGGGACTAGTAGATCCTACGAGCAGTACTTC | CASRGTSRSYEQYF
TRBJ2-5 | TRBD2 | NA | TRBV19 | TGTGCCAGTAGTACGGCGGGAGGGCCGGGGACCCAGTACTTC | CASSTAGGPGTQYF
TRBJ2-3 | TRBD2 | NA | TRBV27 | TGTGCCAGCAGTTTATGGGCGGGAGGTCGCACAGATACGCAGTATTTT | CASSLWAGGRTDTQYF
TRBJ2-5 | NA | NA | TRBV7-7 | TGTGCCAGCAGCTTATTCCCCCGGGGGACTTCCAGAGAGACCCAGTACTTC | CASSLFPRGTSRETQYF
TRBJ2-1 | TRBD1 | NA | TRBV27 | TGTGCCAGCAGTAACCCTCTTAGACAGGGTGATTGGCATGAGCAGTTCTTC | CASSNPLRQGDWHEQFF
TRBJ1-1 | NA | few | TRBV7-8 | TGTGCCAGCAGCACCCCGACAGTAAACACTGAAGCTTTCTTT | CASSTPTVNTEAFF
TRBJ1-4 | NA | NA | TRBV4-2 | TGTGCCAGCAGCCAAGATACGGTTGGGTCAGGGGTAGGCGAAAAACTGTTTTTT | CASSQDTVGSGVGEKLFF
TRBJ2-2 | TRBD2 | NA | TRBV29-1 | TGCAGCGCCAAAGCGGGAGGGGGCCGGGAGCTGTTTTTT | CSAKAGGGRELFF
TRBJ2-1 | TRBD2 | NA | TRBV6-4 | TGTGCCAGCAGTGAACTGGCGGGAGGGGGGGATGAGCAGTTCTTC | CASSELAGGGDEQFF
TRBJ1-1 | TRBD1 | NA | TRBV29-1 | TGCAGCGTTAGAGGACAGGGGGCGACTGAAGCTTTCTTT | CSVRGQGATEAFF
TRBJ1-1 | NA | NA | TRBV12-5 | TGTGCTAGTGGTTTGGTACTCTCAGGGGCGTTGAACACTGAAGCTTTCTTT | CASGLVLSGALNTEAFF
TRBJ2-3 | NA | NA | TRBV10-3 | TGTGCCATCAGTGAGGCGGGCCAAGGGGGAAAGGATACGCAGTATTTT | CAISEAGQGGKDTQYF
TRBJ2-7 | TRBD2 | NA | TRBV4-1 | TGCGCCAGCAGCCCCCTGGGAGGGAAGAGCGAGCAGTACTTC | CASSPLGGKSEQYF
TRBJ2-7 | TRBD1 | NA | TRBV4-1 | TGCGCCAGCAGCCACCACCCGGGACAGGGGACTGGCGAGCAGTACTTC | CASSHHPGQGTGEQYF
TRBJ1-2 | TRBD1 | NA | TRBV14 | TGTGCCAGCAGCCAAGACGGACAGGGGCTGGGGTTGAACTATGGCTACACCTTC | CASSQDGQGLGLNYGYTF
TRBJ1-1 | TRBD1 | few | TRBV19 | TGTGCCAGTAGTATATCCCGGGACAGGGGGGGAATGAACACTGAAGCTTTCTTT | CASSISRDRGGMNTEAFF
TRBJ1-1 | TRBD1 | NA | TRBV7-8 | TGTGCCAGCAGCTTAGGGACAGGGTGGGCTGAAGCTTTCTTT | CASSLGTGWAEAFF
TRBJ2-7 | TRBD1 | once | TRBV6-5 | TGTGCCAGCAGTTTCTCAGGGGGCTCCTACGAGCAGTACTTC | CASSFSGGSYEQYF
TRBJ2-1 | NA | NA | TRBV7-7 | TGTGCTAGCAGCCGGGGAACCTCCTACAATGAGCAGTTCTTC | CASSRGTSYNEQFF
TRBJ1-1 | NA | once | TRBV19 | TGTGCCAGTAGTCTCCCGCTCGACAGGATAGAAGCTTTCTTT | CASSLPLDRIEAFF
TRBJ2-4 | NA | NA | TRBV30 | TGTGCCTGGGGTGGCGTAGCCAAAAACATTCAGTACTTC | CAWGGVAKNIQYF
TRBJ1-1 | TRBD1 | NA | TRBV7-9 | TGTGCCAGCAGCCCCGGGACAGGGAAGTTGAACACTGAAGCTTTCTTT | CASSPGTGKLNTEAFF
TRBJ2-7 | TRBD2 | NA | TRBV6-5 | TGTGCCAGCAGTCGACTAGCGGGAGGGTCCGAGCAGTACTTC | CASSRLAGGSEQYF
TRBJ2-7 | NA | NA | TRBV13 | TGTGCCAGCAGCCCCCGCATAGATTTATACGAGCAGTACTTC | CASSPRIDLYEQYF